Each of the 3 T cell receptor beta chains below was sequenced from the same sample in a study of blood T cell dynamics during melanoma immunotherapy. Some clones are missing from TCRdb's copy, which holds only in-frame ones; the method was immunoSEQ multiplex PCR. Of 10,000 or so clones in the sample, 65% to 90% were seen once. The time point: week 3, after first cycle of checkpoint inhibitor. Sequencing was performed on blood, taken from a patient treated with checkpoint blockade. The source of these receptors is a human donor with melanoma.

V usage is TRBV7-2 and J usage is TRBJ1-3; D uncertain. This CDR3 has 13 residues. Trimming left V 5 bases short and J 5 bases short, with 10 bases between. Germline-derived CDR1 and CDR2 are SGHTA and FQGNSA. The CDR3 sequence: CASSLEPRNTIYF. CDR3 nucleotide sequence: TGTGCCAGCAGCCTAGAACCCCGAAACACCATATATTTT.

The V and J genes are TRBV5-4 and TRBJ2-2; D remains ambiguous. The germline V and J ends were trimmed by 6 bases and 3 bases, with 15 bases remaining between them. The CDR3 has 15 residues. CDR1 and CDR2 (germline): SGHNT, YYREEE (reference sequence). CDR3 nucleotides: TGTGCCAGCATGACCGGGCAGGCGGACACCGGGGAGCTGTTTTTT. Amino acids: CASMTGQADTGELFF.

The chain's CDR3 is CASLYGPQETQYF. In DNA form, the CDR3 reads TGTGCCAGCCTTTATGGCCCTCAAGAGACCCAGTACTTC. The chain recombines TRBV2 with TRBJ2-5; D not resolved. The CDR3 runs to 13 residues. The V gene lost 8 bases and the J gene lost 2 bases, with 12 bases spanning the gap. Germline CDR1 reads SNHLY; CDR2 reads FYNNEI.